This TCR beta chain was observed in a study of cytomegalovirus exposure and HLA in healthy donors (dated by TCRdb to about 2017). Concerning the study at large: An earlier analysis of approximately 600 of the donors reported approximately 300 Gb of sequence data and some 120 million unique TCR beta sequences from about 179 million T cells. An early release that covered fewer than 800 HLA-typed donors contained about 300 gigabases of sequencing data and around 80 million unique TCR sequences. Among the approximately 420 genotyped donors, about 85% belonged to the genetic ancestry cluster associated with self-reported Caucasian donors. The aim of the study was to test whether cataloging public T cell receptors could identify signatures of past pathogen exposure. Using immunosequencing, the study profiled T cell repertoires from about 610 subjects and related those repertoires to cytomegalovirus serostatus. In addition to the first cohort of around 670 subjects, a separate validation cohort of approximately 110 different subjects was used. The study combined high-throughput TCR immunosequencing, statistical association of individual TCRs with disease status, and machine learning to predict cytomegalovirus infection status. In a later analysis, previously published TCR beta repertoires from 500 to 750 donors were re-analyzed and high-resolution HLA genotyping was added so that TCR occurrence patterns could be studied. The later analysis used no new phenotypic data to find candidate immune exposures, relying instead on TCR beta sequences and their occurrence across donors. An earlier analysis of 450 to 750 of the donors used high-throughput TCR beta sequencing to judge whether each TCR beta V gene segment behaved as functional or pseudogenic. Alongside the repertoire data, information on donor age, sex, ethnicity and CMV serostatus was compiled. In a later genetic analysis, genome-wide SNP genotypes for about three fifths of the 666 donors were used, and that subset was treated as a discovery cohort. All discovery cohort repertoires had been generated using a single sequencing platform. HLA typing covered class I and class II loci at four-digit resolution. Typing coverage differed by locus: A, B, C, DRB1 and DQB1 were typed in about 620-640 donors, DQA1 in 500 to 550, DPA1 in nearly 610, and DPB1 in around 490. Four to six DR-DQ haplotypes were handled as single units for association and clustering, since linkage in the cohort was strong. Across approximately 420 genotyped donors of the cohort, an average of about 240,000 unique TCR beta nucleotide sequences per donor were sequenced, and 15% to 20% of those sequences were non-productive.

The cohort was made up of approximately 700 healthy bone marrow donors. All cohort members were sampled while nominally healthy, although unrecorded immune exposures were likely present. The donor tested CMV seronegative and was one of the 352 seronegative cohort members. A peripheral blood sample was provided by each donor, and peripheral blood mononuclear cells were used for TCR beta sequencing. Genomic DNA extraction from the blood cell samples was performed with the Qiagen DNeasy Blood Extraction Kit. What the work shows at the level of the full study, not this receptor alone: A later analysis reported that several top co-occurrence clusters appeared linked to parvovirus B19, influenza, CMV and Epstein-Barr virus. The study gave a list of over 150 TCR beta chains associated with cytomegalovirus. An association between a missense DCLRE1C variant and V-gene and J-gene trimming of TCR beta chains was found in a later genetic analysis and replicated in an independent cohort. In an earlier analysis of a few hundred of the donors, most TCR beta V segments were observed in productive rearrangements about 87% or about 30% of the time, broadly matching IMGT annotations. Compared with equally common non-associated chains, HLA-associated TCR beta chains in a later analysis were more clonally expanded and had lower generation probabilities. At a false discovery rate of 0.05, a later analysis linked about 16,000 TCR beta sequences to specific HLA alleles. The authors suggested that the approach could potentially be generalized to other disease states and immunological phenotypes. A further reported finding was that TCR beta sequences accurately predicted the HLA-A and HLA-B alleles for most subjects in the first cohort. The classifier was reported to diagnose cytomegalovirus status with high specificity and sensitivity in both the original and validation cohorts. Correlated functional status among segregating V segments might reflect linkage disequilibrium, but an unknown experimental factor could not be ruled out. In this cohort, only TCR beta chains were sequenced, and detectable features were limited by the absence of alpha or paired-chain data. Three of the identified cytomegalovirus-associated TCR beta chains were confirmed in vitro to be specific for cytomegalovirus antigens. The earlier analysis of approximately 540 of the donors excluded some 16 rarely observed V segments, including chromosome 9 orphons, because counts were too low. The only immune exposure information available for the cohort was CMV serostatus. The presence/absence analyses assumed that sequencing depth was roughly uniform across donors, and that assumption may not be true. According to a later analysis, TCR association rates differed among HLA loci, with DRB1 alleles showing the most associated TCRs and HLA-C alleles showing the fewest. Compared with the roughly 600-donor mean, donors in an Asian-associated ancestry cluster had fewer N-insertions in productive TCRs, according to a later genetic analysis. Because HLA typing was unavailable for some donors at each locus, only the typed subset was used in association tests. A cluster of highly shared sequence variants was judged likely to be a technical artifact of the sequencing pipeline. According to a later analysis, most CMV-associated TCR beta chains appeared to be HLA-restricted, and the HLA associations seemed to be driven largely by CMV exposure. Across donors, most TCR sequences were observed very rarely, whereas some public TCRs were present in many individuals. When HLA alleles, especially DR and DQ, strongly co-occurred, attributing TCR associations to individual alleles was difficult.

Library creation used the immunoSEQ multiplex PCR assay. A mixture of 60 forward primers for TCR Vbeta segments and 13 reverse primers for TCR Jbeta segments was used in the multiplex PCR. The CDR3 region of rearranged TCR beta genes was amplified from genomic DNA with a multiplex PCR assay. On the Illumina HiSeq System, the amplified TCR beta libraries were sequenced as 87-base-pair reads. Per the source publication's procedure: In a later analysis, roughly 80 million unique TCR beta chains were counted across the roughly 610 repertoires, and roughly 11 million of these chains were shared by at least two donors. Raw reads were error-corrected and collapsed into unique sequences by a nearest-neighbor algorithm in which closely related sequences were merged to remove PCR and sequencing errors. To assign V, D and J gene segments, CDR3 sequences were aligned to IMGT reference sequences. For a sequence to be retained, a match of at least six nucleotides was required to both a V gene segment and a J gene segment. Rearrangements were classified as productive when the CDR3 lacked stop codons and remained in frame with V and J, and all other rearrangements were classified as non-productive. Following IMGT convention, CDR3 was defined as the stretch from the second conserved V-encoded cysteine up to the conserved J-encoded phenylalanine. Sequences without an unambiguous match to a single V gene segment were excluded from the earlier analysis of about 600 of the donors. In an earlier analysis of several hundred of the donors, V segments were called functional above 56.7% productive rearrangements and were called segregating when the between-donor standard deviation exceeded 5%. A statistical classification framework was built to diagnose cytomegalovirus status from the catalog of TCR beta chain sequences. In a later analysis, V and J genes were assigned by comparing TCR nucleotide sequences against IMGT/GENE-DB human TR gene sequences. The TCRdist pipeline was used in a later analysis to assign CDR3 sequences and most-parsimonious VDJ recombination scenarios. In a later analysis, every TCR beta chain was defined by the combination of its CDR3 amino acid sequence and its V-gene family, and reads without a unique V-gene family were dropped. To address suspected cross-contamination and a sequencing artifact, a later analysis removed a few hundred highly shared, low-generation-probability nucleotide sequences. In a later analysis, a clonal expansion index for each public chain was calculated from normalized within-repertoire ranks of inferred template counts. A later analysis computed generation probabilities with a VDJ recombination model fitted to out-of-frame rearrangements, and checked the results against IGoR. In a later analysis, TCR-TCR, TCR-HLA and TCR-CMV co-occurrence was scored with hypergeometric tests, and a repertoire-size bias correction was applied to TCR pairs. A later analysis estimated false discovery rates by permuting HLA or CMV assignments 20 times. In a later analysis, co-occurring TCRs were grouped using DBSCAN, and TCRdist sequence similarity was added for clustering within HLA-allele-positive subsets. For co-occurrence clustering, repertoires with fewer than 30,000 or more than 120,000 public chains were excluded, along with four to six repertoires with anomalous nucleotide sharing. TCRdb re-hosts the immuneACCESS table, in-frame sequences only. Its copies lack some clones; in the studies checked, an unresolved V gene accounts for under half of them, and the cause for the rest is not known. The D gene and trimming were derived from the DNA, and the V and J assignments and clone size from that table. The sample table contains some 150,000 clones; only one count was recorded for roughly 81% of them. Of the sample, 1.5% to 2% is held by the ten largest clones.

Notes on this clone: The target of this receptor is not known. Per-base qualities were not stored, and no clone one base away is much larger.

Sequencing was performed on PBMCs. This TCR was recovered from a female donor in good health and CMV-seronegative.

The sequenced DNA is TGTGCCAGCGGTACGCGCCTCCACTTT. This gives the protein CASGTRLHF. The sequence is built from TRBV9 and TRBJ1-6, with the D gene not confidently named. CDR3 length: 9 amino acids, cysteine to phenylalanine. The kept DNA is CDR3 alone, 27 bases in frame from the first base. V drops 7 bases and J drops 15 bases, leaving 8 bases in between. CDR1 and CDR2 are read off the germline V gene as SGDLS and YYNGEE.